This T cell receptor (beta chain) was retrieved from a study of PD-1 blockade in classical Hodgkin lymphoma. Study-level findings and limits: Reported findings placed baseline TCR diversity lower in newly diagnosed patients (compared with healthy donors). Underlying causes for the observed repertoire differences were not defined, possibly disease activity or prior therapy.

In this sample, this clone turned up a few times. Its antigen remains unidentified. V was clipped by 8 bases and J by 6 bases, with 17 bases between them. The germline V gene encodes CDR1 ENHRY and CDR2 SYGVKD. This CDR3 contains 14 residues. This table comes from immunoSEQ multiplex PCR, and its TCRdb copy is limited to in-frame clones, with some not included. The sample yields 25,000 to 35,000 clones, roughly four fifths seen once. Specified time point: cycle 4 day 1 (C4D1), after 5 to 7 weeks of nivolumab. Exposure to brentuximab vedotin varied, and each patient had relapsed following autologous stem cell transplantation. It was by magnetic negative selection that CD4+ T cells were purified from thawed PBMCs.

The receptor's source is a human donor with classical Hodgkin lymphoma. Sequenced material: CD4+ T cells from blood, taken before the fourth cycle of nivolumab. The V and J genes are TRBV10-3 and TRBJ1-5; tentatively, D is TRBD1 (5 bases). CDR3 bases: TGTGCCATCGGATCCGGGACTATCGGTCAGCCCCAGCATTTT. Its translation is CAIGSGTIGQPQHF.